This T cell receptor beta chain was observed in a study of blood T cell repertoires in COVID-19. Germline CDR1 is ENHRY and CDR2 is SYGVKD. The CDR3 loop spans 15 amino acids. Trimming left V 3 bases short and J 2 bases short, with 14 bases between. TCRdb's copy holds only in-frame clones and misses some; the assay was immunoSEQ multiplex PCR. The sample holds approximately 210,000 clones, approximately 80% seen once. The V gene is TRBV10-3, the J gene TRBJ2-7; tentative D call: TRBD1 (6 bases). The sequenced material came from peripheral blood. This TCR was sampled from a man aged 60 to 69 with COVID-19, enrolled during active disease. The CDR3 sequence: CAISEVRRGTYEQYF. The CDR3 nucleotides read TGTGCCATCAGTGAAGTTCGAAGGGGGACCTACGAGCAGTACTTC.